This T cell receptor beta chain was recovered during a study of T cells in Graves' hyperthyroidism and ophthalmopathy. Study-wide context: Peripheral blood was obtained at initial diagnosis, preceding any treatment.

Template material for amplifying TCR beta CDR3 regions consisted of RNA transcripts. RT-PCR in the first round (using the HTBI primer set) targeted the TCR CDR3. TCRdb called the multiplex PCR reads again in MiXCR, with one record for every CDR3 protein. The repertoire holds about 560,000 distinct CDR3 sequences, with 12% to 15% as singletons. Over 18 months, lack of ophthalmopathy progression marked Graves' hyperthyroidism as stable. Trimming pared 2 bases from V and 0 bases from J, leaving 8 bases between. This CDR3 is built from 14 residues. The germline CDR1 and CDR2 sequences are KGHSH and LQKENI. This clonotype was seen ten or more times.

The source of this sequence is a woman in her thirties or forties with Graves' hyperthyroidism. The specimen sequenced was blood. The chain couples TRBV18 to TRBJ2-7, with D perhaps given as TRBD1 or TRBD2 (5 bases each). CDR3 DNA sequence: TGTGCCAGCTCACCATTGGGGGACTCCTACGAGCAGTACTTC. Its translation: CASSPLGDSYEQYF. Drawing the rest from reference TRBV18 and TRBJ2-7, the complete variable domain is NAGVMQNPRHLVRRRGQEARLRCSPMKGHSHVYWYRQLPEEGLKFMVYLQKENIIDESGMPKERFSAEFPKEGPSILRIQQVVRGDSAAYFCASSPLGDSYEQYFGPGTRLTVT.